This T cell receptor (beta chain) is from a study of blood T cell repertoires in COVID-19. Overall study context: Donors in the United States, Italy and Spain gave samples during acute or convalescent COVID-19. From T cells, B-cell-depleted T cells, or PBMCs came the material, which was cDNA or gDNA.

Original processing notes: Estimation of nucleated cell counts relied on the amplification of reference gene primers. This table comes from immunoSEQ multiplex PCR, and its TCRdb copy is limited to in-frame clones, with some not included. The DNA gave D and trimming, while V, J and clone size come from that table. The sample includes around 140,000 clones, 80% of them seen just once. Germline lookup yields CDR1 MNHEY and CDR2 SVGAGI. The V and J ends lost 7 bases and 0 bases respectively, with 10 bases between them. The CDR3 runs 13 residues. This clone was observed once. The chain joins TRBV6-5 to TRBJ2-7, with a possible D match to TRBD1 (5 bases). The clonotype comes from a man between 65 and 85 years old who had recovered from COVID-19. The sample was peripheral blood. CDR3 region: CASMTVHSYEQYF. DNA of the CDR3: TGTGCCAGCATGACAGTCCACTCCTACGAGCAGTACTTC.